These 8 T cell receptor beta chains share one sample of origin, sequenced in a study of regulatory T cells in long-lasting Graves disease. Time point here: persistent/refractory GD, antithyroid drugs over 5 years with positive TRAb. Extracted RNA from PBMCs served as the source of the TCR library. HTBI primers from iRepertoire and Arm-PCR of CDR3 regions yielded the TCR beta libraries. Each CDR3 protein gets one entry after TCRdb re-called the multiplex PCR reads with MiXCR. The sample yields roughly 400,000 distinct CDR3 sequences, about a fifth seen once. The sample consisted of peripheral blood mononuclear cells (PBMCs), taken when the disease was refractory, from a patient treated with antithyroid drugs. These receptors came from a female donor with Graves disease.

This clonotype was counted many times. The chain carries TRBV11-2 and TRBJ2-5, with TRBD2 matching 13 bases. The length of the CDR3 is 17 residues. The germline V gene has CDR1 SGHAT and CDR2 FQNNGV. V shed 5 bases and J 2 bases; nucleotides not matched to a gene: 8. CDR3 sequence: CASSEGRGLAGQETQYF. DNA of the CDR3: TGTGCCAGCAGCGAGGGGAGGGGACTAGCGGGACAAGAGACCCAGTACTTC.

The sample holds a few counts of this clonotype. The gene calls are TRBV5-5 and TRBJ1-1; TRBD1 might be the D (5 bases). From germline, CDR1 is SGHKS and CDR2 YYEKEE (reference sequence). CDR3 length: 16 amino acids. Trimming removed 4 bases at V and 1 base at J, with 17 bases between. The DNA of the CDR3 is TGTGCCAGCAGCAAGGGGACGCCTAACTCGAACACTGAAGCTTTCTTT. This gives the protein CASSKGTPNSNTEAFF. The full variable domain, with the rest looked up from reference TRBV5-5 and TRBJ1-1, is DAGVTQSPTHLIKTRGQQVTLRCSPISGHKSVSWYQQVLGQGPQFIFQYYEKEERGRGNFPDRFSARQFPNYSSELNVNALLLGDSALYLCASSKGTPNSNTEAFFGQGTRLTVV.

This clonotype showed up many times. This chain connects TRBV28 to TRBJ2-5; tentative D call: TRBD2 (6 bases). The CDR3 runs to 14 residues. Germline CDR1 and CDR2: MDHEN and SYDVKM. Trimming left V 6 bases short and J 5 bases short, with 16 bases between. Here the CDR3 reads CASSPPGREETQYF. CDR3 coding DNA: TGTGCCAGCAGCCCCCCGGGTCGGGAGGAGACCCAGTACTTC.

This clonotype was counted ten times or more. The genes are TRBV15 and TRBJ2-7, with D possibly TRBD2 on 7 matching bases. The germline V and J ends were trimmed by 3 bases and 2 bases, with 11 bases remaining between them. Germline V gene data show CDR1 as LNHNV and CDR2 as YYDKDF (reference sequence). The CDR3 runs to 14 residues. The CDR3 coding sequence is TGTGCCACCAGCAGCCGGGGGGCCGCCTACGAGCAGTACTTC. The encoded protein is CATSSRGAAYEQYF.

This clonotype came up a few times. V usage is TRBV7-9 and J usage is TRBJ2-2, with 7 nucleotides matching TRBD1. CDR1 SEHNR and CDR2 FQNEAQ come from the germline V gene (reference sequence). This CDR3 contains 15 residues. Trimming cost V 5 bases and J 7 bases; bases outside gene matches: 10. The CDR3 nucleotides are TGTGCCAGCAGCCCCGGGACAGTCCCCCTCGGGGAGCTGTTTTTT. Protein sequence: CASSPGTVPLGELFF.

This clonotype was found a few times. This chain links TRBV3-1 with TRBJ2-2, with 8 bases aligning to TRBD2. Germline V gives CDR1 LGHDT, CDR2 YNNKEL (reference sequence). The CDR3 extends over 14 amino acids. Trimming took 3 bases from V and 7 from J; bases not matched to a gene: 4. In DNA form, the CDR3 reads TGTGCCAGCAGCCACCGGGAGGGGATCGGGGAGCTGTTTTTT. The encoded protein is CASSHREGIGELFF. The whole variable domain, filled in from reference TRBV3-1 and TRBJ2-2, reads DTAVSQTPKYLVTQMGNDKSIKCEQNLGHDTMYWYKQDSKKFLKIMFSYNNKELIINETVPNRFSPKSPDKAHLNLHINSLELGDSAVYFCASSHREGIGELFFGEGSRLTVL.

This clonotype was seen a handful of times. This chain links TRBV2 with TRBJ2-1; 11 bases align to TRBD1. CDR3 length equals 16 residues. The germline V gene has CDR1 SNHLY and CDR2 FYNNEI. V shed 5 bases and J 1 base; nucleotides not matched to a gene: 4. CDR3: CASSTGQGASYNEQFF. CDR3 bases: TGTGCCAGCAGTACCGGACAGGGGGCTTCCTACAATGAGCAGTTCTTC.

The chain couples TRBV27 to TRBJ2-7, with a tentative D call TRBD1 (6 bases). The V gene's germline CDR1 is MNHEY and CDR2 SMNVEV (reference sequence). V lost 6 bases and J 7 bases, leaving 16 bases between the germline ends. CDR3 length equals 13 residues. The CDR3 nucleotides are TGTGCCAGCAGCGATTCCGACAGGTTAGAGCAGTACTTC. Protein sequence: CASSDSDRLEQYF.